This T cell receptor (beta chain) was recorded in a study of CD8 T cells in Susac syndrome. There are 13 residues in the CDR3. The V end was cut by 2 bases, the J end by 4 bases, with 8 bases between. CDR1 and CDR2 (germline): SGHDT, YYEEEE. After extraction with the RNeasy kit, roughly 0.45 to 1 ug of the RNA was reverse transcribed using random hexamers. The amplification used immunoSEQ multiplex PCR on TCR beta CDR3; it spanned 54 Vbeta and 13 Jbeta. TCRdb reanalysed the immunoSEQ multiplex PCR reads using MiXCR and keeps one entry per CDR3 protein. The sample contains under 90,000 distinct CDR3 sequences, roughly 94% of which appear only once.

This rearrangement joins TRBV5-6 to TRBJ2-3; maybe TRBD2 (6 bases). What was sequenced was CD8+ T cells from PBMCs. The sequence was collected from a human donor with Susac syndrome. The CDR3 DNA sequence: TGTGCCAGCAGCTTCGGGGGATCAGATACGCAGTATTTT. Amino acid sequence: CASSFGGSDTQYF.